This TCR beta chain was recorded in a study of OX40 agonist ivuxolimab in advanced cancers. Patients with autoimmune history or systemic immunosuppression were excluded. On this clone: What it binds is unknown.

General observations from the study: Clonal expansion was among the lowest in partial responders at 0.1-3.0 mg/kg, especially CD8+.

TCRdb keeps only in-frame clones here, not all; method: immunoSEQ multiplex PCR. The table records some 10,000 clones, over 60% of them present only once. The CDR3 totals 15 residues. Germline assignment: CDR1 SGDLS and CDR2 YYNGEE. V lost 3 bases to trimming and J lost 8 bases, with 18 bases between them. The source material was CD4+ or CD8+ T cells sorted from blood, sampled in a trial of the OX40 agonist ivuxolimab. This clonotype was obtained from an adult with an advanced solid tumor such as melanoma, head and neck, liver or kidney cancer. The V gene is TRBV9, the J gene TRBJ2-1; D may be TRBD1 (5 bases). The CDR3 DNA sequence: TGTGCCAGCAGCGGGGCGAATACACCCAGGGATGAGCAGTTCTTC. This gives the protein CASSGANTPRDEQFF.